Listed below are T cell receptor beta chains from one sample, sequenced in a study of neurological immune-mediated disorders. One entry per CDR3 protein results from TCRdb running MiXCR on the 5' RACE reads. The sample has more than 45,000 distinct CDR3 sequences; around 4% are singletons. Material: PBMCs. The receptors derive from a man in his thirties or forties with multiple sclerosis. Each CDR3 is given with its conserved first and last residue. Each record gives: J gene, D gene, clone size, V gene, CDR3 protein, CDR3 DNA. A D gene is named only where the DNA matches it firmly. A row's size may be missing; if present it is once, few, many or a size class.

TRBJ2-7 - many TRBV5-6 CASSVRAAYEQYF TGTGCCAGCAGCGTCCGGGCCGCCTACGAGCAGTACTTC
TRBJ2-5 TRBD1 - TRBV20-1 CSAREVSDRGETQYF TGCAGTGCTAGAGAGGTGTCCGACAGGGGGGAGACCCAGTACTTC
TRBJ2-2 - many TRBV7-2 CASSLDSTGELFF TGTGCCAGCAGCTTAGACAGCACCGGGGAGCTGTTTTTT
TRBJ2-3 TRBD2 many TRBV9 CASAKGLVSSTDTQYF TGTGCCAGCGCGAAGGGACTAGTCTCTAGCACAGATACGCAGTATTTT
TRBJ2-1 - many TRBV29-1 CSVFPLTRGEQFF TGCAGCGTTTTTCCACTGACTAGGGGCGAGCAGTTCTTC
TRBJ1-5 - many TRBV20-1 CSASGTADQPQHF TGCAGTGCTAGTGGGACGGCCGATCAACCCCAGCATTTT
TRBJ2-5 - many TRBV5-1 CASSPGRGEETQYF TGCGCCAGCAGCCCCGGCAGGGGCGAAGAGACCCAGTACTTC
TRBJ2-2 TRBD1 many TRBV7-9 CASSLLQGQGRTGELFF TGTGCCAGCAGCTTACTCCAGGGACAGGGGAGGACCGGGGAGCTGTTTTTT
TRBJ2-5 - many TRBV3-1 CASSQKTGGETQYF TGTGCCAGCAGCCAAAAAACAGGAGGAGAGACCCAGTACTTC
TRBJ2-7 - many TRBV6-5 CASSYSNPSSYEQYF TGTGCCAGCAGTTACTCGAACCCTAGCTCCTACGAGCAGTACTTC
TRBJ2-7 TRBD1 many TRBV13 CASSRTGLDSYEQYF TGTGCCAGCAGCCGGACAGGATTGGATTCCTACGAGCAGTACTTC
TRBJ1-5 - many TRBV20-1 CSARVGFQPQHF TGCAGTGCTAGGGTCGGTTTTCAGCCCCAGCATTTT
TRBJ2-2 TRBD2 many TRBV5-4 CASSLVAGPAGELFF TGTGCCAGCAGCTTGGTAGCGGGGCCTGCCGGGGAGCTGTTTTTT
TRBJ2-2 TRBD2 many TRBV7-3 CASSPRAGVNTGELFF TGTGCCAGCAGCCCCCGAGCGGGGGTGAACACCGGGGAGCTGTTTTTT
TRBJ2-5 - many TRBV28 CASSLGGPVETQYF TGTGCCAGCAGTTTAGGGGGACCAGTGGAGACCCAGTACTTC
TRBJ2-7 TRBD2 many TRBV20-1 CSARAPSGSSYEQYF TGCAGTGCTAGGGCACCTAGCGGGAGCTCCTACGAGCAGTACTTC
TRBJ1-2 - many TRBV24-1 CATSDGVNYGYTF TGTGCCACCAGTGATGGGGTTAACTATGGCTACACCTTC
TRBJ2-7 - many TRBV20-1 CSARVGSYEQYF TGCAGTGCTAGAGTCGGGTCCTACGAGCAGTACTTC
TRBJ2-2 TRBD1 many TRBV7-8 CASSSARTGRTGELFF TGTGCCAGCAGCTCGGCCAGGACAGGCCGGACCGGGGAGCTGTTTTTT
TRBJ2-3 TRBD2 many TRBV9 CASSVDLSGGTDTQYF TGTGCCAGCAGCGTAGATCTTAGCGGGGGCACAGATACGCAGTATTTT
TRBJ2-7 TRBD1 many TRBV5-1 CASSLVSGQGAYEQYF TGCGCCAGCAGCTTGGTCTCCGGACAGGGGGCATACGAGCAGTACTTC
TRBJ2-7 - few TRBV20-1 CSARDRGGVYEQYF TGCAGTGCTAGAGATCGGGGCGGGGTCTACGAGCAGTACTTC
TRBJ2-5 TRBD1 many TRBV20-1 CSARPAQGARETQYF TGCAGTGCTAGACCTGCCCAGGGGGCGCGAGAGACCCAGTACTTC
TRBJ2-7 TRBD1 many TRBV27 CASSLGQGRSRETYEQYF TGTGCCAGCAGTTTGGGACAGGGGCGATCGCGGGAAACCTACGAGCAGTACTTC
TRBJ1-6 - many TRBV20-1 CSAKTVGANSPLHF TGCAGTGCGAAGACAGTAGGGGCCAATTCACCCCTCCACTTT
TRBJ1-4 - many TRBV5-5 CASSLDLNEKLFF TGTGCCAGCAGCCTGGACCTGAATGAAAAACTGTTTTTT
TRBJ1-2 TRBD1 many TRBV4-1 CASSQNPGTGHYGYTF TGCGCCAGCAGCCAAAACCCCGGGACAGGGCACTATGGCTACACCTTC
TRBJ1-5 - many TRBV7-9 CASSPNSGIQPQHF TGTGCCAGCAGCCCAAACAGTGGGATTCAGCCCCAGCATTTT
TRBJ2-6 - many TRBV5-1 CASSSGDGSSGANVLTF TGCGCCAGCAGCTCTGGGGACGGTAGCTCTGGGGCCAACGTCCTGACTTTC